This T cell receptor beta chain was recorded in a study of blood T cell repertoires in COVID-19. Study-level information: The origin of the acute and convalescent COVID-19 samples was the United States, Italy and Spain. T cells, B-cell-depleted T cells, or PBMCs supplied cDNA or gDNA.

Per the original data handling: Amplification with reference gene primers provided the estimates of nucleated cell counts. Only in-frame clones appear in the TCRdb table, and some are missing; sequencing was by immunoSEQ multiplex PCR. Clone size and the V and J calls come from that table; the DNA yielded D and trimming. The sample lists approximately 280,000 clones; around 89% were seen once. J was trimmed by 5 bases and V by 4 bases; bases with no gene match: 7. The CDR3 runs to 14 residues. In germline, CDR1 is SGHVS, CDR2 FNYEAQ. This sequence joins TRBV7-6 and TRBJ2-7, with TRBD1 matching over 8 bases. This TCR was recovered from a man aged 35-49 years with acute or convalescent COVID-19. Sequencing was performed on peripheral blood. Here the CDR3 DNA reads TGTGCCAGCAGCTCACAGGGGGGCCTCGACGAGCAGTACTTC. It specifies CASSSQGGLDEQYF.